The clone carrying this T cell receptor (beta chain) was seen many times. The antigen is undetermined. This record comes from a study of tumor-infiltrating lymphocytes in glioblastoma multiforme. Overall study results and limits: The TCR and somatic mutation analysis included just one glioblastoma patient. No surface-marker sorting into functional T cell subtypes was done.

Three nested ARM-PCR rounds with V-beta and C-beta primers built TCRB libraries. Unique molecular identifiers were not described for the libraries. A single record per CDR3 protein comes from TCRdb applying MiXCR to the multiplex PCR reads. The profile shows fewer than 40,000 distinct CDR3 sequences, more than 55% of them singletons. The V gene lost 0 bases and the J gene lost 5 bases, with 7 bases spanning the gap. Per the germline V gene, CDR1 is WSHSY and CDR2 is SAAADI. There are 13 residues in the CDR3. The receptor comes from a male donor with glioblastoma. The chain employs TRBV10-2 and TRBJ2-5; D is unresolved. Sequencing was done on a sample of brain tumor tissue. CDR3 loop: CASSESGRETQYF. Written as DNA, the CDR3 is TGCGCCAGCAGTGAGTCAGGTCGCGAGACCCAGTACTTC.